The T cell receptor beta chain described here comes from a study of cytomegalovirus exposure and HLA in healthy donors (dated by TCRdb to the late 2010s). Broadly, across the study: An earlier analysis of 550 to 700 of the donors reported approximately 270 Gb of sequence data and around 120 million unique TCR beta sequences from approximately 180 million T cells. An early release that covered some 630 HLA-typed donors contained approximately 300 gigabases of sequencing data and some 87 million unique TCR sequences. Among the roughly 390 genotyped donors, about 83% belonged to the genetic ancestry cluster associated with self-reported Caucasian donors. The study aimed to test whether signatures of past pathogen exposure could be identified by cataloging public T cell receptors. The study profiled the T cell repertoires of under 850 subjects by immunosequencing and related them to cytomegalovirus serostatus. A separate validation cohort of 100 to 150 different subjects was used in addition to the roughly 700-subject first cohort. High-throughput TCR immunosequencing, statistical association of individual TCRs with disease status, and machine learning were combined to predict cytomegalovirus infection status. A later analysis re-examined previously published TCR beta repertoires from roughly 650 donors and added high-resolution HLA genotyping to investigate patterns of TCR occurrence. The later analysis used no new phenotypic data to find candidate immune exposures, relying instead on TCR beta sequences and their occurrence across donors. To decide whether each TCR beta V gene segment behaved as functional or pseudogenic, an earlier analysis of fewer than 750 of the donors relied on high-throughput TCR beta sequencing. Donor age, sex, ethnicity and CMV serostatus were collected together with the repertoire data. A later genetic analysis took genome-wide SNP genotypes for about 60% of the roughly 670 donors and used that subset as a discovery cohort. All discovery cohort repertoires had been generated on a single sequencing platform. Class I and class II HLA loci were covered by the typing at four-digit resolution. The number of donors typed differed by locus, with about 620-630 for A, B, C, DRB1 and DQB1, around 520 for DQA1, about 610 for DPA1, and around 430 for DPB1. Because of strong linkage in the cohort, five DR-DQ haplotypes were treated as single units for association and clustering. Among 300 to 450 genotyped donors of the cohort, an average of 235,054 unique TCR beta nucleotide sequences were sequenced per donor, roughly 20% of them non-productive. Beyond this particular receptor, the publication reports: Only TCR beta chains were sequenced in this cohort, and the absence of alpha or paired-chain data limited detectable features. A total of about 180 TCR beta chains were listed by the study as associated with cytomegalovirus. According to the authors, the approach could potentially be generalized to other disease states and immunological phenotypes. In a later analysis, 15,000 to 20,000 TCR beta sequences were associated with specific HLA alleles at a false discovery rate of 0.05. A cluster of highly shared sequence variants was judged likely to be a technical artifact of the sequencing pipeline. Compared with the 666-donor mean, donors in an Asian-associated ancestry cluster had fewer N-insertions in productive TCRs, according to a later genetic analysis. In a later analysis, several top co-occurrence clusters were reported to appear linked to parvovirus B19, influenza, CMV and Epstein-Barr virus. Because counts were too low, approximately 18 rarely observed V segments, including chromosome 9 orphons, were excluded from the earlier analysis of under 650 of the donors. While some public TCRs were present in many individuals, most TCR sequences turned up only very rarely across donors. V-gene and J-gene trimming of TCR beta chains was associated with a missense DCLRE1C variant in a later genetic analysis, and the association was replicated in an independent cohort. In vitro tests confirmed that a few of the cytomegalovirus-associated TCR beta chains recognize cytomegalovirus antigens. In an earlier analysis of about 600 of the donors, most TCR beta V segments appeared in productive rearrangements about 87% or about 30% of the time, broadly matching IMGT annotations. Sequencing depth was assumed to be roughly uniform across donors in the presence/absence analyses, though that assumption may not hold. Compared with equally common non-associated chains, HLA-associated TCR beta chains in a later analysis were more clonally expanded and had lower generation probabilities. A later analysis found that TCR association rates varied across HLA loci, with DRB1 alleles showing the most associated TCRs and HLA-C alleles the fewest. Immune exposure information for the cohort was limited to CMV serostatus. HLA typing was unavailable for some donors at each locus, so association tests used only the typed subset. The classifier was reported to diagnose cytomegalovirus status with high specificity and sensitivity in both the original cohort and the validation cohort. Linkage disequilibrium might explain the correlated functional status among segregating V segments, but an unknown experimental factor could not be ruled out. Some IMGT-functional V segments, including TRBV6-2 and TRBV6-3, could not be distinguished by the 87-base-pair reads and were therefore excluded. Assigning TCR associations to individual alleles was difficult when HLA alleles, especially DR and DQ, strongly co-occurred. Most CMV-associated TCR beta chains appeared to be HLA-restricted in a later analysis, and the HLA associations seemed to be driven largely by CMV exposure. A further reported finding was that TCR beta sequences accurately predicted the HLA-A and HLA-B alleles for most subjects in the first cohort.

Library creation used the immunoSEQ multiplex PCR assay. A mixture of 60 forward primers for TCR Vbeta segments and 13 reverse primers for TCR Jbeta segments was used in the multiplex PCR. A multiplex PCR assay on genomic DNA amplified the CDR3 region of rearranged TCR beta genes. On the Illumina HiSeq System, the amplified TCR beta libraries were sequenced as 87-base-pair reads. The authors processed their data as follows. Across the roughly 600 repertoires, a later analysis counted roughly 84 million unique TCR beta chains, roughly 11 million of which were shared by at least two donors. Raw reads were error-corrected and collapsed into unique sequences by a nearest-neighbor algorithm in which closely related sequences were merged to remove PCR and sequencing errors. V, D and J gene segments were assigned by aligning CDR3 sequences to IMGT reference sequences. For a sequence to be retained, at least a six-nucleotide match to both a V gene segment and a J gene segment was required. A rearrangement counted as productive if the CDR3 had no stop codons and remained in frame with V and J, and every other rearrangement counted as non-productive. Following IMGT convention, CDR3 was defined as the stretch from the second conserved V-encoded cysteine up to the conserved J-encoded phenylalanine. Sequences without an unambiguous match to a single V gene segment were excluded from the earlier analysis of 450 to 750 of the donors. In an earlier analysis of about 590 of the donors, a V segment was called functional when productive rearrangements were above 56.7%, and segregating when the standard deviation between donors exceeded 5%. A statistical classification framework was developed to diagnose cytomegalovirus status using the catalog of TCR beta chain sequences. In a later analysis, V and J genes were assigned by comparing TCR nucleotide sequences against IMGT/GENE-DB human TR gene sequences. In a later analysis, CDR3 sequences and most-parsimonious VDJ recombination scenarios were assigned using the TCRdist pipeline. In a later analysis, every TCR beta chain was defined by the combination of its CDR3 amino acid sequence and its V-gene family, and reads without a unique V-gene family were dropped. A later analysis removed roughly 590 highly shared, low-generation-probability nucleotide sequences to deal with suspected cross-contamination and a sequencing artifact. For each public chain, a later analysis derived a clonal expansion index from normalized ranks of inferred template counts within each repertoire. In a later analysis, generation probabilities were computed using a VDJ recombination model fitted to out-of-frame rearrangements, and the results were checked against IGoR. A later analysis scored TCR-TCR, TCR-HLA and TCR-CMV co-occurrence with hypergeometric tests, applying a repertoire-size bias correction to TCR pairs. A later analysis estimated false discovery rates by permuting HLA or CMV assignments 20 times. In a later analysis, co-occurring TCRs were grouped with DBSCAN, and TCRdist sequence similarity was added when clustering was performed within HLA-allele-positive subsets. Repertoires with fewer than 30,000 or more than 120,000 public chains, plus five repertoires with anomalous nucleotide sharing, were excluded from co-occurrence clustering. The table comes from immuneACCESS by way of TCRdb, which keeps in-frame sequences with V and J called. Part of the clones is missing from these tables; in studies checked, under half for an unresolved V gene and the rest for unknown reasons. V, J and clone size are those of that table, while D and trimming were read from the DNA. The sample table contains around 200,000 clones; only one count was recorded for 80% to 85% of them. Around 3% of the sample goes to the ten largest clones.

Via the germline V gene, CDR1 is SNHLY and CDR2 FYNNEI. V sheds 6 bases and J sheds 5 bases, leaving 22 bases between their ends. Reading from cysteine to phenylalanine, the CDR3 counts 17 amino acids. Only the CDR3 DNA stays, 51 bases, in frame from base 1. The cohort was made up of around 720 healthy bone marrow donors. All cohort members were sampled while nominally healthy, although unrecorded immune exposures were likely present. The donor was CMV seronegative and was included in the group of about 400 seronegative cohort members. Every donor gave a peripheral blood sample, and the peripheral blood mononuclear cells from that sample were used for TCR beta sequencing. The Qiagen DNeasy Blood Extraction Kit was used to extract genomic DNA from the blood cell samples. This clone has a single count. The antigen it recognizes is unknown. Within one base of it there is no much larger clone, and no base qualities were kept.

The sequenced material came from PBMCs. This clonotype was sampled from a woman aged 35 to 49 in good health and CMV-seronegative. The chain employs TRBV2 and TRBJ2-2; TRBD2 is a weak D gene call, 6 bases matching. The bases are TGTGCCAGCAGGGCGGAGCGGGTTACGGGGGTGACCGGGGAGCTGTTTTTT. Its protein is CASRAERVTGVTGELFF.